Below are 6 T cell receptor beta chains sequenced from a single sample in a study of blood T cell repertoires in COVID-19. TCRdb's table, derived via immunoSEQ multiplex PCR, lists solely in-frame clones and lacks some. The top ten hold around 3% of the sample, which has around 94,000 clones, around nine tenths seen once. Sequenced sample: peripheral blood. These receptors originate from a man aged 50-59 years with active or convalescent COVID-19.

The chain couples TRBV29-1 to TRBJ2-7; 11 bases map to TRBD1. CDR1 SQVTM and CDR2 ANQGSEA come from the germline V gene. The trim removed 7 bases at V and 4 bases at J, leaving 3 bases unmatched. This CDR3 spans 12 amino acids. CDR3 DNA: TGCAGCGCGGGGACAGGGGGATACGAGCAGTACTTC. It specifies CSAGTGGYEQYF.

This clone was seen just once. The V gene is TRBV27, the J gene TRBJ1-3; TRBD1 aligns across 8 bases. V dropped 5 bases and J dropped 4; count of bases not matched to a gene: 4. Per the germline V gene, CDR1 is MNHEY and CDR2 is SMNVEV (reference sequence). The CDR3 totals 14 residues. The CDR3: CASSPTGEGNTIYF. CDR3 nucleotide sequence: TGTGCCAGCAGTCCGACAGGGGAAGGAAACACCATATATTTT.

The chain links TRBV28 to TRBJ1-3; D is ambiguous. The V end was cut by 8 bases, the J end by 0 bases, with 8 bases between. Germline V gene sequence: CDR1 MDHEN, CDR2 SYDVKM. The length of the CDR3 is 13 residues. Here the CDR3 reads CASCRFSGNTIYF. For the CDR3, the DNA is TGTGCCAGCTGTAGATTCTCTGGAAACACCATATATTTT.

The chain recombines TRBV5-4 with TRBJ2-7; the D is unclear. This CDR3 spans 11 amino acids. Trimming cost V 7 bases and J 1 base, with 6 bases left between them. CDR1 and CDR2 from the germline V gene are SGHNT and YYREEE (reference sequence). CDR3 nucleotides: TGTGCCAGCGGCAATTCCTACGAGCAGTACTTC. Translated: CASGNSYEQYF.

This chain's CDR3 is CASSQDRLAGGQDTQYF. CDR3 DNA: TGCGCCAGCAGCCAAGATCGTCTGGCGGGGGGGCAGGATACGCAGTATTTT. V usage is TRBV4-1 and J usage is TRBJ2-3, with TRBD2 matching 9 bases. CDR1 and CDR2 from the germline V gene are MGHRA and YSYEKL. The CDR3 consists of 17 residues. V dropped 0 bases and J dropped 6; count of bases not matched to a gene: 10.

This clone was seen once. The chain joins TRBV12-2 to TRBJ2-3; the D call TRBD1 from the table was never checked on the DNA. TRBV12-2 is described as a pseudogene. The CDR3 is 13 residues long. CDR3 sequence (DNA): TGTGCAAGTCGATTCGTACGGTCAGGTACGCAGTATTTT. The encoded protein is CASRFVRSGTQYF.